The sample holds a few counts of the clone carrying this T cell receptor beta chain. Its antigen remains unknown. Germline-derived CDR1 and CDR2 are MRHNA and SNTAGT. CDR3 length equals 14 residues. V trimming: 7 bases; J trimming: 10 bases; junction bases outside the gene matches: 12. Using immunoSEQ multiplex PCR, the repertoire was profiled, and TCRdb retains in-frame clones only, with some absent. The sample holds roughly 110,000 clones; about 91% are singletons and the top ten take roughly 0.71%. These data belong to a study of graft-versus-host responses after intestinal transplantation. This sequence originates from a human donor who was the organ donor for an intestinal transplant. Sequencing was performed on unstimulated CD4+ T cells sorted from spleen or lymph node cells, taken before transplant. The gene calls are TRBV6-4 and TRBJ2-3, with TRBD2 matching 9 bases. CDR3 bases: TGTGCCAGCAACGAAGCGGGGGGACCCCAAGCGCAGTATTTT. Its translation: CASNEAGGPQAQYF.